This paragraph reports one TCR beta chain. Its antigen is currently unknown. The data derive from a study of T cell responses to AZD1222 COVID-19 vaccine. In the study overall: Second doses that came at about 4 or about 12 weeks were put together.

V shed 2 bases and J shed 0 bases, with 7 bases lying between them. Germline V gene data show CDR1 as SGDLS and CDR2 as YYNGEE. This CDR3 spans 14 amino acids. Whole-study results and caveats: Unmutated variant regions are reportedly targeted by nearly half of spike-specific TCRs. An increase in Spike-specific TCR breadth and depth was observed after two AZD1222 doses.

Repertoires were generated with immunoSEQ multiplex PCR, while TCRdb's copy carries only in-frame clones and drops some. Among approximately 84,000 clones, 80% to 90% were seen once, and the ten largest hold 31%. The receptor comes from an adult in good health. This chain connects TRBV9 to TRBJ2-3; D not resolved. Here the sequenced sample was peripheral blood, taken on day 0 of AZD1222 vaccination. The CDR3 DNA is TGTGCCAGCAGCGTTCTGGGAAGCACAGATACGCAGTATTTT. Amino acid sequence: CASSVLGSTDTQYF.